Below are 13 T cell receptor beta chains sequenced from a single sample in a study of control samples from healthy donors and cancer patients. Clones were sequenced by immunoSEQ multiplex PCR, and TCRdb holds only the in-frame ones, with some missing. The sample lists about 85,000 clones; 85% to 90% were seen once. The sequencing sample was made of blood. Every receptor here comes from a woman in her fifties or sixties in good health.

This clone was found once. The chain couples TRBV7-9 to TRBJ1-4, with D maybe TRBD1 (6 bases). Germline values: CDR1 SEHNR, CDR2 FQNEAQ (reference sequence). The CDR3 sequence is 15 residues long. The V and J ends lost 5 bases and 5 bases respectively, with 15 bases between them. The CDR3 coding sequence is TGTGCCAGCAGCCACCGACAGGAGCAGAATGAAAAACTGTTTTTT. Translating it yields CASSHRQEQNEKLFF. The entire variable domain, with the rest obtained from reference TRBV7-9 and TRBJ1-4, is as follows: DTGVSQNPRHKITKRGQNVTFRCDPISEHNRLYWYRQTLGQGPEFLTYFQNEAQLEKSRLLSDRFSAERPKGSFSTLEIQRTEQGDSAMYLCASSHRQEQNEKLFFGSGTQLSVL.

This sequence joins TRBV12-3 or TRBV12-4 and TRBJ2-7; D gene uncertain. The V gene lost 3 bases and the J gene lost 1 base, with 1 base spanning the gap. This CDR3 region has 11 residues. The DNA of the CDR3 is TGTGCCAGCAGTTTTTCCTACGAGCAGTACTTC. Amino acids: CASSFSYEQYF.

CDR3 DNA: TGTGCCAGCAGTTCCGTAGCGGGAGGGCGTTACAGCACAGATACGCAGTATTTT. Protein sequence: CASSSVAGGRYSTDTQYF. The chain couples TRBV6-2 or TRBV6-3 to TRBJ2-3, with 11 bases that match TRBD2. Losses at the gene ends were 4 bases for V and 0 bases for J; bases not matched to a gene: 9. Germline-derived CDR1 and CDR2 are MNHEY and SVGEGT. The CDR3 runs 18 residues.

V and J are TRBV6-2 or TRBV6-3 and TRBJ2-7; D is perhaps TRBD1 (6 bases). Germline CDR1 MNHEY, CDR2 SVGEGT. V was cut by 5 bases and J by 2 bases, with 16 bases left in between. The CDR3 is 15 amino acids. CDR3 sequence reads: CASSIHRDTAYEQYF. CDR3 in DNA: TGTGCCAGCAGTATACACCGGGACACCGCCTACGAGCAGTACTTC.

The chain combines TRBV7-8 with TRBJ1-3; D is uncertain. Trimming took off 0 bases at V and 0 bases at J, with 6 bases between the two ends. The CDR3 length is 15 residues. Germline values: CDR1 SGHVS, CDR2 FQNEAQ. In DNA form, the CDR3 reads TGTGCCAGCAGCTTAGCCAGGAGCTCTGGAAACACCATATATTTT. Translated: CASSLARSSGNTIYF.

This chain links TRBV7-9 with TRBJ2-7, with 13 bases identical to TRBD2. The CDR3 extends over 18 amino acids. The junction had 12 bases not matched to a gene; V was cut back by 5 bases and J by 2 bases. CDR1 is SEHNR, CDR2 FQNEAQ, per germline (reference sequence). DNA for the CDR3: TGTGCCAGCAGCCCCGGACTAGCGGGAGTTTTCTCAACCTACGAGCAGTACTTC. Protein sequence: CASSPGLAGVFSTYEQYF.

This chain links TRBV2 with TRBJ1-3; D is uncertain. The CDR3 runs to 14 residues. The germline V and J ends were trimmed by 3 bases and 2 bases, with 8 bases remaining between them. Germline loops: CDR1 SNHLY, CDR2 FYNNEI. The CDR3 reads CASSEARAGNTIYF. The CDR3 DNA reads TGTGCCAGCAGTGAGGCTCGGGCTGGAAACACCATATATTTT.

The chain joins TRBV29-1 to TRBJ2-5, with a tentative D call TRBD1 (5 bases). Trimming stripped 4 bases from V and 5 bases from J, with 14 bases between. CDR1 and CDR2 (germline): SQVTM, ANQGSEA. The CDR3 covers 13 residues. For the CDR3, the DNA is TGCAGCGTTGTGCAGGGTTCAGGGGAGACCCAGTACTTC. Protein product: CSVVQGSGETQYF.

The CDR3: CASSPPGGYEQYF. CDR3 nucleotide sequence: TGTGCCAGCAGTCCCCCGGGGGGCTACGAGCAGTACTTC. This sequence joins TRBV12-3 or TRBV12-4 and TRBJ2-7, with TRBD2 matching 7 bases. The V segment lost 5 bases and the J segment 3 bases; nucleotides outside the gene matches: 4. The length of the CDR3 is 13 residues.

The rearrangement uses TRBV4-3 and TRBJ2-1, with 10 bases that match TRBD2. Germline loops: CDR1 LGHNA, CDR2 YSLEER. CDR3 length equals 14 residues. J lost 10 bases, V lost 3 bases, and 6 bases had no gene match. CDR3 DNA: TGCGCCAGCAGCCAGGTTACGGGACTAGCGGAGCAGTTCTTC. Translating gives CASSQVTGLAEQFF.

The chain is built from TRBV27 and TRBJ2-7; the D is unclear. Trimming removed 3 bases from V and 2 bases from J, with 23 bases in between. Germline assignment: CDR1 MNHEY and CDR2 SMNVEV (reference sequence). This CDR3 spans 18 amino acids. CDR3 region: CASSFRHGTFLSTYEQYF. Here the CDR3 DNA reads TGTGCCAGCAGTTTCCGACATGGTACCTTCCTATCGACCTACGAGCAGTACTTC.

The chain is built from TRBV11-3 and TRBJ1-1; weak D call: TRBD1 (5 bases). Between the trimmed V and J ends, which lost 5 bases and 4 bases, there was a span of 17 bases. This CDR3 is built from 15 residues. Germline V gene lookup returns CDR1 SGHNT and CDR2 YENEEA. The CDR3 DNA is TGTGCCAGCAGCCCTGACACTCTCGGGGGCACTGAAGCTTTCTTT. Translating it yields CASSPDTLGGTEAFF.

In this sample, this clone is large. V gene TRBV14 combines with J gene TRBJ1-5, with unresolved D. Germline V gene sequence: CDR1 SGHDN, CDR2 FVKESK. V lost 1 base and J 6 bases, leaving 4 bases between the germline ends. The CDR3 length is 12 residues. The CDR3 spells CASSQGFQPQHF. CDR3 nucleotides: TGTGCCAGCAGCCAAGGTTTTCAGCCCCAGCATTTT.